A selection of T cell receptor beta chains follows, all from one sample in a study of tumor and adjacent non-tumor tissue in lung cancer. TCRdb fed the multiplex PCR reads into MiXCR, producing one record per CDR3 protein. The sample gives about 200,000 distinct CDR3 sequences, 70% to 75% of which show up once; roughly a quarter is in the top ten. The material sequenced was lung tumor tissue. The origin of the receptors is a man aged 55 to 70 with non-small cell lung cancer. Each CDR3 is given with its conserved first and last residue.

V	J	CDR3
TRBV11-3	TRBJ2-6	CASNKNKGGSSGANVLTF
TRBV12-3/TRBV12-4	TRBJ2-1	CASSFVGEQFF
TRBV11-3	TRBJ2-3	CANSFDPLDVGGRTDTQYF
TRBV5-6	TRBJ1-2	CASSLGESYGYTF
TRBV4-2	TRBJ1-5	CASSQEWGWDNQPQHF
TRBV6-5	TRBJ2-7	CVSSYSGQGYYEQYF
TRBV11-1	TRBJ2-3	CASEVLGTDTQYF
TRBV4-1	TRBJ2-1	CASSQEGFASYGIF
TRBV4-1	TRBJ1-6	CASGDREGSPLHF
TRBV20-1	TRBJ1-1	CSARDQRRSVEVFF
TRBV4-1	TRBJ2-5	CASSQAGLAGGETQYF
TRBV11-2	TRBJ2-7	CARNLGLADSYEQYF
TRBV5-6	TRBJ2-1	CASSFTGRKNEQFF
TRBV20-1	TRBJ1-6	CSTRGLGQGWDSALHF